The 14 T cell receptor beta chains presented below share a single source sample, sequenced in a study of identical twins. TCRdb analysed the 5' RACE reads with MiXCR anew, one entry per CDR3 protein. This sample yields roughly 630,000 distinct CDR3 sequences, of which around 7.5% are seen a single time; roughly 1.6% belongs to the top ten. These data also formed part of another study, on yellow fever vaccine responses in identical twins.

The sample comprised PBMCs. The receptors here all came from a woman under 30 in good health.

Here the CDR3 DNA reads TGTGCCAGCAGCCGGACAGGGCATAGTTCACCCCTCCACTTT. Translated, it gives CASSRTGHSSPLHF. V is TRBV27 and J is TRBJ1-6; 8 bases match TRBD1. This CDR3 region has 14 residues. V lost 6 bases, J lost 9 bases, and 7 bases stayed unmatched. From germline, CDR1 is MNHEY and CDR2 SMNVEV (reference sequence).

The chain combines TRBV27 with TRBJ1-6; D might be TRBD1 (5 bases). Germline lookup yields CDR1 MNHEY and CDR2 SMNVEV (reference sequence). Deletions cut 2 bases from V and 7 bases from J, with 18 bases between. This CDR3 contains 17 residues. The CDR3 nucleotides read TGTGCCAGCAGTTTAACCGTTGGGGGTCTGGAGAATTCACCCCTCCACTTT. This sequence encodes CASSLTVGGLENSPLHF.

In its sample, this clonotype was seen many times. The chain uses TRBV20-1 and TRBJ1-1, with 9 positions matching TRBD1. From germline, CDR1 is DFQATT and CDR2 SNEGSKA (reference sequence). Losses at the gene ends were 0 bases for V and 0 bases for J; bases not matched to a gene: 8. CDR3 length: 17 amino acids. Written as DNA, the CDR3 is TGCAGTGCTAGAGACCGAGACAGGGGGTATATGAACACTGAAGCTTTCTTT. It encodes CSARDRDRGYMNTEAFF.

The table lists this clonotype with a few counts. The chain combines TRBV6-1 with TRBJ2-3; D is unclear. Deletions cut 7 bases from V and 3 bases from J, with 17 bases between. The CDR3 consists of 15 residues. Germline-derived CDR1 and CDR2 are MNHNS and SASEGT. This CDR3 is CASTRSHGGTDTQYF. The CDR3 DNA is TGTGCCAGCACCCGAAGCCATGGCGGAACAGATACGCAGTATTTT.

This sequence joins TRBV6-6 and TRBJ1-6; D is unclear. Trimming pared 6 bases from V and 8 bases from J, leaving 5 bases between. Germline-derived CDR1 and CDR2 are MNHNY and SVGAGI (reference sequence). This CDR3 is built from 11 residues. The CDR3 loop is CASRGDSPLHF. CDR3 in DNA: TGTGCCAGCAGGGGAGATTCACCCCTCCACTTT.

This clonotype was picked up a small number of times. V usage is TRBV10-3 and J usage is TRBJ2-2, with no clear D. Trimming took off 0 bases at V and 4 bases at J, with 9 bases between the two ends. CDR3 length: 15 residues. Germline-derived CDR1 and CDR2 are ENHRY and SYGVKD. The CDR3 sequence is CAISESNGRTGELFF. The CDR3, as DNA: TGTGCCATCAGTGAGTCGAACGGGCGCACCGGGGAGCTGTTTTTT.

This clonotype was counted only a few times. V usage is TRBV5-1 and J usage is TRBJ1-1, with D tentatively TRBD1 (5 bases). The germline V and J ends were trimmed by 5 bases and 4 bases, with 18 bases remaining between them. Germline values: CDR1 SGHRS, CDR2 YFSETQ. The CDR3 contains 15 residues. The CDR3 bases are TGCGCCAGCAGACAGGATCTCTTGGCTCCCACTGAAGCTTTCTTT. It yields the protein CASRQDLLAPTEAFF.

This clonotype came up a few times. J is TRBJ2-3 and V is TRBV24-1; weak D call: TRBD2 (5 bases). The CDR3 spans 14 residues. Per germline, CDR1 KGHDR and CDR2 SFDVKD. With 2 bases removed from V and 3 bases from J, the gap between germline ends came to 8 bases. In DNA form, the CDR3 reads TGTGCCACCAGTGATTACCGGACTACAGATACGCAGTATTTT. It translates to CATSDYRTTDTQYF.

This clonotype has more than one count but fewer than ten. This chain uses TRBV20-1 with TRBJ2-1; D ambiguous. CDR3 length equals 12 residues. Germline lookup yields CDR1 DFQATT and CDR2 SNEGSKA (reference sequence). Trimming stripped 3 bases from V and 9 bases from J, with 12 bases between. The CDR3 sequence is CSASWLVGEQFF. The CDR3 DNA reads as TGCAGTGCTAGCTGGCTAGTAGGTGAGCAGTTCTTC.

The chain is built from TRBV20-1 and TRBJ2-7; D is tentatively TRBD1 or TRBD2 (5 bases each). The CDR3 has 12 amino acids. Trimming removed 6 bases from V and 3 bases from J, with 12 bases in between. CDR1 is DFQATT, CDR2 SNEGSKA, per germline (reference sequence). CDR3 loop: CSAARGFYEQYV. Written as DNA, the CDR3 is TGCAGTGCCGCTCGGGGCTTCTACGAGCAGTACGTC.

The chain recombines TRBV27 with TRBJ2-7, with 10 bases that match TRBD2. The CDR3 covers 15 residues. Per germline, CDR1 MNHEY and CDR2 SMNVEV (reference sequence). Here the CDR3 DNA reads TGTTTAAAGGCTAGCGGGAGTGGTTTTCTTTACGAGCAGTACTTC. Translation: CLKASGSGFLYEQYF.

The V call is TRBV5-1, the J call TRBJ2-2, with 11 bases lining up with TRBD1. The CDR3 runs 14 residues. The junction had 4 bases not matched to a gene; V was cut back by 8 bases and J by 4 bases. The germline CDR1 and CDR2 sequences are SGHRS and YFSETQ. In nucleotides, the CDR3 is TGCGCCAGTACCGGGACAGGGGGCACCGGGGAGCTGTTTTTT. Translated, it gives CASTGTGGTGELFF.

This clonotype was counted at least ten times. The chain uses TRBV20-1 and TRBJ2-7, with 10 bases fitting TRBD2. CDR3 length equals 15 residues. Germline V gives CDR1 DFQATT, CDR2 SNEGSKA (reference sequence). Unmatched junction bases numbered 8, after V lost 6 bases and J lost 0 bases. The CDR3 loop is CSARPSGGVSYEQYV. CDR3 DNA: TGCAGTGCAAGGCCTAGCGGGGGAGTCTCCTACGAGCAGTACGTC.

This clonotype has a handful of counts. The V and J genes are TRBV6-1 and TRBJ2-7, with D unresolved. The CDR3 runs 15 residues. Per the germline V gene, CDR1 is MNHNS and CDR2 is SASEGT. Trimming cost V 6 bases and J 0 bases, with 15 bases left between them. The CDR3 DNA follows: TGTGCCAGCAGCCCGAATCGAGCGACCTCCTACGAGCAGTACTTC. Its protein is CASSPNRATSYEQYF.